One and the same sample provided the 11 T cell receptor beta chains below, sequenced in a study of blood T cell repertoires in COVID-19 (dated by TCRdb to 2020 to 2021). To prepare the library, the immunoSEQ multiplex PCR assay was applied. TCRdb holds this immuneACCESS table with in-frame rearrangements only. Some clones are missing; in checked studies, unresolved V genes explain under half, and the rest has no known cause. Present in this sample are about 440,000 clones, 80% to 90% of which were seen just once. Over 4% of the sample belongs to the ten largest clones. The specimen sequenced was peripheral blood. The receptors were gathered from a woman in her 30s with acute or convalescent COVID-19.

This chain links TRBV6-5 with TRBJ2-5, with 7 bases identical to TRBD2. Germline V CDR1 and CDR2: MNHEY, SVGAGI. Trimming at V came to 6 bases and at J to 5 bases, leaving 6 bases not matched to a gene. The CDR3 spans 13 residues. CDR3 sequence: CASRGGSKETQYF. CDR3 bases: TGTGCCAGCAGGGGGGGGTCTAAGGAGACCCAGTACTTC.

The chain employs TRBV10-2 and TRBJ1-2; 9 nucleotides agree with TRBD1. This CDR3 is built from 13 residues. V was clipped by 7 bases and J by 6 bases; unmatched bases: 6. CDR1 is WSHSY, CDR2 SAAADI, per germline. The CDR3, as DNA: TGCGCCAGCAATCGGGGACAGGGAGATGGCTACACCTTC. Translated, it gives CASNRGQGDGYTF.

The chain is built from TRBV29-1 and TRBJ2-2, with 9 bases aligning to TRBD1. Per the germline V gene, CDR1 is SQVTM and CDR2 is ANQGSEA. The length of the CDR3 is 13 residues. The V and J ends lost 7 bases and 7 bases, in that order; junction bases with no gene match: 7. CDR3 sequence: CSAWDRAGGELFF. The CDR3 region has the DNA TGCAGCGCCTGGGACAGGGCTGGCGGGGAGCTGTTTTTT.

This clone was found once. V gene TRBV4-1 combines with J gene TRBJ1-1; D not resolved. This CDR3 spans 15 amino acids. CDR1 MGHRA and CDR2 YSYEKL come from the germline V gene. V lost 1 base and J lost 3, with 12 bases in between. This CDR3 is CASSQVLSLDTEAFF. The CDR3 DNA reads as TGCGCCAGCAGCCAAGTCCTCAGTCTGGACACTGAAGCTTTCTTT.

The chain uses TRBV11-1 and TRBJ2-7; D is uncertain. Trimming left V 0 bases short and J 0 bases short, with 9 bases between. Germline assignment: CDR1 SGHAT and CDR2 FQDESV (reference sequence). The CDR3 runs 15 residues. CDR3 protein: CASSLAVLSSYEQYF. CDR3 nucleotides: TGTGCCAGCAGCTTAGCTGTTTTGAGCTCCTACGAGCAGTACTTC.

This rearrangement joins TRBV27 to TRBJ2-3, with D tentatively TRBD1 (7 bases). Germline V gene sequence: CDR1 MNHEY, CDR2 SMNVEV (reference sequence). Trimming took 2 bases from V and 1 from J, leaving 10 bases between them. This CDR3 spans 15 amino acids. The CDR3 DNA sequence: TGTGCCAGCAGTTTAGCGGGACAGCGCACAGATACGCAGTATTTT. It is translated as CASSLAGQRTDTQYF.

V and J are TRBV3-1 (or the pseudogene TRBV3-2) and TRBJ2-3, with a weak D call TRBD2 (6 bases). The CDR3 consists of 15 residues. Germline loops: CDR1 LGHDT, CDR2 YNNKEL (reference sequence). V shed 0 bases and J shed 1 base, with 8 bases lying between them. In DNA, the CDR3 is TGTGCCAGCAGCCAAGATCGGAGGGGCACAGATACGCAGTATTTT. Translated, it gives CASSQDRRGTDTQYF.

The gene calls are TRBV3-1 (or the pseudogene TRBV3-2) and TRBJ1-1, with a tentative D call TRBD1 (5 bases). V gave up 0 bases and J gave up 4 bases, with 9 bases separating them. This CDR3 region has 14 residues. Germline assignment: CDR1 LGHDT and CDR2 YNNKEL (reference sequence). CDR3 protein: CASSQDQGRTEAFF. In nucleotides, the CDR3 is TGTGCCAGCAGCCAAGACCAGGGCCGCACTGAAGCTTTCTTT.

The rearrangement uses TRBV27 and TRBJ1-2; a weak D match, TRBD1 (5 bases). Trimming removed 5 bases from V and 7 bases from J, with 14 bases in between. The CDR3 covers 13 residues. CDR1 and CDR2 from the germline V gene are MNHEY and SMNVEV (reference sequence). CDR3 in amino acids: CASSAGTAGGYTF. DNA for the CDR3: TGTGCCAGCAGTGCGGGGACGGCGGGTGGCTACACCTTC.

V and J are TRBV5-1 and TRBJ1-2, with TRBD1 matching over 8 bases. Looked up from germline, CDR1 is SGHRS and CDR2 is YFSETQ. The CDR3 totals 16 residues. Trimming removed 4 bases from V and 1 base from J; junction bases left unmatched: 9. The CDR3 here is CASSGGRGPGNYGYTF. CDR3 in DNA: TGCGCCAGCAGCGGGGGCAGGGGGCCGGGTAACTATGGCTACACCTTC.

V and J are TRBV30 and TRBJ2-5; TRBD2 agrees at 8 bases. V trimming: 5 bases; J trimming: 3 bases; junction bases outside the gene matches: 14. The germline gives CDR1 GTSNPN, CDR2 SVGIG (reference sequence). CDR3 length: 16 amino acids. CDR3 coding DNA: TGTGCCTGGGCACCGAAGATGGGGCGGGGGGAAGAGACCCAGTACTTC. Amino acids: CAWAPKMGRGEETQYF.